Listed here are 6 T cell receptor beta chains from one sample, sequenced in a study of T-cell reconstitution after alpha-beta-depleted transplantation in children. Preparation of the TCRbeta library involved a method that used unique molecular identifiers. TCRdb redid the calling of the PCR reads with MiXCR, one entry per CDR3 protein. The table lists approximately 640,000 distinct CDR3 sequences, 16% of them singletons. Sequenced material: PBMCs from the stem cell graft donor, taken from the stem cell graft. These receptors originate from a human donor who donated a stem cell graft to a child with acute myeloid leukemia.

This clonotype came up a few times. This chain links TRBV20-1 with TRBJ2-2; 7 bases fit TRBD1. Trimming at V came to 1 base and at J to 4 bases, leaving 6 bases not matched to a gene. Germline loops: CDR1 DFQATT, CDR2 SNEGSKA (reference sequence). This CDR3 comprises 15 residues. The CDR3 loop reads CSARGRQGTTGELFF. DNA for the CDR3: TGCAGTGCTAGAGGGCGACAGGGAACCACCGGGGAGCTGTTTTTT.

This clonotype was seen more than once but under ten times. The gene calls are TRBV15 and TRBJ2-2, with no clear D. Trimming removed 0 bases at V and 5 bases at J, with 4 bases between. The CDR3 runs 13 residues. Per germline, CDR1 LNHNV and CDR2 YYDKDF (reference sequence). CDR3: CATSREGTGELFF. CDR3 sequence (DNA): TGTGCCACCAGCAGAGAGGGAACCGGGGAGCTGTTTTTT. Complete variable domain (other parts from reference TRBV15 and TRBJ2-2): DAMVIQNPRYQVTQFGKPVTLSCSQTLNHNVMYWYQQKSSQAPKLLFHYYDKDFNNEADTPDNFQSRRPNTSFCFLDIRSPGLGDTAMYLCATSREGTGELFFGEGSRLTVL.

This clonotype came up many times. The rearrangement links TRBV20-1 to TRBJ1-1; tentative D call: TRBD1 (5 bases). The V gene lost 0 bases and the J gene lost 7 bases, with 12 bases spanning the gap. Germline loops: CDR1 DFQATT, CDR2 SNEGSKA (reference sequence). The CDR3 spans 13 residues. CDR3 in DNA: TGCAGTGCTAGAGAGGGGGGGAAGGTTGAAGCTTTCTTT. It translates to CSAREGGKVEAFF.

There are a few counts of this clonotype. The V call is TRBV15, the J call TRBJ2-1, with D possibly TRBD2 on 6 matching bases. Germline assignment: CDR1 LNHNV and CDR2 YYDKDF (reference sequence). This CDR3 is 15 amino acids long. V lost 5 bases and J lost 4, with 15 bases in between. The CDR3 coding sequence is TGTGCCACCAGCCTCCGTTACGCGGGGTACAATGAGCAGTTCTTC. Its translation is CATSLRYAGYNEQFF.

This clonotype was seen repeatedly, ten times or more. The chain uses TRBV24-1 and TRBJ2-7; no reliable D call. The CDR3 loop spans 16 amino acids. Trimming cost V 9 bases and J 5 bases, with 25 bases left between them. In germline, CDR1 is KGHDR, CDR2 SFDVKD. CDR3 in DNA: TGTGCCACCCCAGGTTCCCCAGGCCACCGCCGCCACGAGCAGTACTTC. This sequence encodes CATPGSPGHRRHEQYF.

A note on this clonotype: A much larger clone differs from this one at a single base, so this may be a read error. This rearrangement joins TRBV12-3 or TRBV12-4 to TRBJ1-5, with D unclear. The CDR3 contains 14 residues. The CDR3: CATSLGDINQPQHF. CDR3 DNA: TGTGCCACCAGTTTAGGTGACATAAATCAGCCCCAGCATTTT.